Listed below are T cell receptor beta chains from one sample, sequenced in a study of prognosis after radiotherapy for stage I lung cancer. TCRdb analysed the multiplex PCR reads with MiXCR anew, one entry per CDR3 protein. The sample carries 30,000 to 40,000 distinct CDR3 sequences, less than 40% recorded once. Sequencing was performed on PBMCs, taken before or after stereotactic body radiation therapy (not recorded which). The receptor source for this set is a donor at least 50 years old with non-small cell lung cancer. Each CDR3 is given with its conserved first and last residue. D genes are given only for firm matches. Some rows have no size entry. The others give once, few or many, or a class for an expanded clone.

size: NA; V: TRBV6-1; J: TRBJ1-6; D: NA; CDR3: CASSQLGVNSPLHF
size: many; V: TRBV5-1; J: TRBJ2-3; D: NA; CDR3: CASSFAGGTDTQYF
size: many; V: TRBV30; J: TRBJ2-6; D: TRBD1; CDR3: CAWSVSSPTRQGPWSGANVLTF
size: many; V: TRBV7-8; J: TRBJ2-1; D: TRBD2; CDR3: CASSSTSGSSYNEQFF
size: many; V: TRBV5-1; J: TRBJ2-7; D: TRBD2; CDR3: CASSLGTSGSYEQYF
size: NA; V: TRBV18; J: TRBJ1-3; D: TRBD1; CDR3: CASSPGRGQMRNTIYF
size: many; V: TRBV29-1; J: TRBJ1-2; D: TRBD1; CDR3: CSVEGGQGTFGYTF
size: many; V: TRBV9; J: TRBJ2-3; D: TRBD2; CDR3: CASSPRTSGASTDTQYF
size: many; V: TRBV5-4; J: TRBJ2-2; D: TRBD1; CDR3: CASSFNRGANTGELFF
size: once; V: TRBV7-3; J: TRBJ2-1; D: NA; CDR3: CASSPRLDYNEQFF
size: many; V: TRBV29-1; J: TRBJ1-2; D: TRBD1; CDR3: CSVDQGRGFYTF
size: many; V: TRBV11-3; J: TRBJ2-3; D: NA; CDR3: CASSLTTTTDTQYF
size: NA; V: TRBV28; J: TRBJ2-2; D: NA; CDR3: CATQMWRRAGELLF
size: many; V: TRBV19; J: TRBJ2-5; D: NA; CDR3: CASSIWGETQYF
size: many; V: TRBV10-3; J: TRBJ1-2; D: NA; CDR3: CATSDTANYGYTF
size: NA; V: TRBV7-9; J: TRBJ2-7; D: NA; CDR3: CASSVGPLSYERYF
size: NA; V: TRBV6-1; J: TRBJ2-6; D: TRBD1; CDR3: CASILQGAGTGANVLTF
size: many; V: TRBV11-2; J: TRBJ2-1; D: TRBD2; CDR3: CASSLQLAGGHNEQFF
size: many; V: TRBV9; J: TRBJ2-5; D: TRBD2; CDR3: CASSVDGRDPETQYF
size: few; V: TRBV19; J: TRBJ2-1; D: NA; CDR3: CASTTRGSLGDEQFF
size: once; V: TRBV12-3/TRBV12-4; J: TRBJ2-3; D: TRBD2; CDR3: CASSPGRGSTDTQYF
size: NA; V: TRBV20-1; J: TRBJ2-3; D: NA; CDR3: CSALYIGTDTQYF
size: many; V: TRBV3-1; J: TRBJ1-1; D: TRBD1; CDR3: CASSLYPGTGVTEAFF
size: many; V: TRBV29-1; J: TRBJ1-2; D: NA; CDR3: CSVDGPDSRNYGYTF
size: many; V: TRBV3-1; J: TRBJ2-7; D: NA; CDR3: CASSRGDAAYEQYF
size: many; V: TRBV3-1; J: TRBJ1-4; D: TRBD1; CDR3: CASSQGGEEKLFF
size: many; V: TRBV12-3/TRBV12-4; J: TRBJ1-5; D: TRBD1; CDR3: CASSSDRVNQPQHF
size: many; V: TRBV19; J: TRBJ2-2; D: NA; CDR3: CASRPRDFTGELFF
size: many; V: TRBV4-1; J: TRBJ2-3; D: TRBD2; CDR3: CASSQPGLSGHTQYF
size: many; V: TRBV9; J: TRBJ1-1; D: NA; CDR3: CASSVTGDGLTEAFF
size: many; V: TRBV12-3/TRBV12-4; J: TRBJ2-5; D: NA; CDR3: CASSLRVQETQYF
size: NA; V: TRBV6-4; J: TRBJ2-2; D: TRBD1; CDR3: CASSLEDRGTLELFF
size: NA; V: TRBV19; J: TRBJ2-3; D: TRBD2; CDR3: CASSPWTSGTDTQYF
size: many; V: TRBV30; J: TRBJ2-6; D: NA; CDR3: CAWIGGANVLTF
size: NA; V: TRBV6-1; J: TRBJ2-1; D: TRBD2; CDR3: CASRLIVTSGRDHRNEQFF
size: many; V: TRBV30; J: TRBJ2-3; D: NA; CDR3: CAWSKLALSTDTQYF
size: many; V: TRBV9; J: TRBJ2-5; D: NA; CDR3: CASSVTGETQYF
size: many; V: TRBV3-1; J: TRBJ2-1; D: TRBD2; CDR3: CASSLREGWNEQFF
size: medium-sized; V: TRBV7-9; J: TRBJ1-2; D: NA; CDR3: CASSVGRVYGYTF
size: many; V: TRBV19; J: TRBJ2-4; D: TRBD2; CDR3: CASSIGRAGGNIQYF
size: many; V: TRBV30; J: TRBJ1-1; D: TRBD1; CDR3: CAWQTGIEAFF
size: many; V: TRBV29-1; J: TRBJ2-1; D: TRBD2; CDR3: CSSSGNYNEQFF
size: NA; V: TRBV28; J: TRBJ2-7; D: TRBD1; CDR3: CASVNRGLRYEQYF
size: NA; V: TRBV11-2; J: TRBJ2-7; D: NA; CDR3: CASSPTDGPYEQYF
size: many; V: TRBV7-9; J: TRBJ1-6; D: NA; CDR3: CASSFRDGARGDSPLHF
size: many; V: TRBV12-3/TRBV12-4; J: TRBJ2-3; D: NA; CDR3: CASSLGGGTDTQYF
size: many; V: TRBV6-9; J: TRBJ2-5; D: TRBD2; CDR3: CASSSVGGSRETQYF
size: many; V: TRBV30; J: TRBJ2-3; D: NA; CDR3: CAWSFGTSTDTQYF
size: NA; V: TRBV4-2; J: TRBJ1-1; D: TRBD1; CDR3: CASSRSGGTGGRTEAFF
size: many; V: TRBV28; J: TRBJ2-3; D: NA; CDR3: CASSTLGAGLSDTQYF